This TCR beta chain was retrieved from a study of blood T cells in healthy people across ages. The study, taken as a whole, reports: Donor CMV status was unknown, possibly confounding expanded clonotype changes. Naive and antigen-experienced cells could not be conclusively compared, given unsorted PBMCs.

The germline gives CDR1 SGHTA, CDR2 FQGNSA. This CDR3 has 14 amino acids. A second PCR of 7 to 11 cycles used a sample-barcoded 5' primer and a J-beta primer mix. TCRdb recomputed calls from the 5' RACE reads with MiXCR, one row per CDR3 protein. The table has fewer than 900,000 distinct CDR3 sequences, around 40% seen once; the top ten hold 20% to 25%. Individuals who donated were healthy Caucasians from Russia aged 6 to 90. RNA extraction gave at least 5 micrograms of total RNA per sample. Notes on this clonotype: The antigen is not known. At one end, the junction sequence differs from germline, possibly due to a read error.

V is TRBV7-2 and J is TRBJ2-5, with TRBD1 matching 10 bases. The DNA end favors TRBJ2-7, so the J call may be wrong. Sequencing input: blood. This TCR came from a woman aged 55-75 years in good health. The CDR3 here is CAGSSRDRGNEQYF. As DNA, the CDR3 is TGCGCCGGCAGTTCACGGGACAGGGGAAACGAGCAGTACTTC.